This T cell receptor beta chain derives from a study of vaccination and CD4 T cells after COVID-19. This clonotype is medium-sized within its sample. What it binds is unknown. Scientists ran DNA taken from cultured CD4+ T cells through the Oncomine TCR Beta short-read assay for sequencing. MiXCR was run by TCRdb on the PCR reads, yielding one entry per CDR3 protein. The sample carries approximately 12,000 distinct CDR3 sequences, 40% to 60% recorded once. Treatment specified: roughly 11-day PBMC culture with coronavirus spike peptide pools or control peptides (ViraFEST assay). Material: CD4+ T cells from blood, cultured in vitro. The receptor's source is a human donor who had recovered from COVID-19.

CDR3 in amino acids: CAWSPLTSPDTQYF. In DNA form, the CDR3 reads TGTGCCTGGAGTCCCCTGACTAGTCCAGATACGCAGTATTTT. The V and J genes are TRBV30 and TRBJ2-3; D possibly corresponds to TRBD2 (6 bases). Germline CDR1 is GTSNPN and CDR2 is SVGIG (reference sequence). The V and J ends lost 2 bases and 4 bases respectively, with 13 bases between them. The CDR3 loop spans 14 amino acids.